A selection of T cell receptor beta chains follows, all from one sample in a study of cytomegalovirus exposure and HLA in healthy donors. TCRdb's table, derived via immunoSEQ multiplex PCR, lists solely in-frame clones and lacks some. This repertoire shows 150,000 to 200,000 clones, approximately 84% found once; its top ten account for about 0.25%. Sequencing used PBMCs. The source of these receptors is a boy younger than 18 in good health and CMV-seronegative. Both conserved end residues are part of each CDR3. Fields, in order: J gene, V gene, D gene, clone size, CDR3 protein, CDR3 DNA. A D gene is named only where the DNA matches it firmly. Where a row states a size, it is once, few, many or the class of an expanded clone; other rows omit it.

TRBJ1-6	TRBV4-3	.	few	CASSQLGGSPLHF	TGCGCCAGCAGCCAACTGGGGGGGTCACCCCTCCACTTT
TRBJ1-4	TRBV2	.	.	CASSEWAGTEKLFF	TGTGCCAGCAGTGAGTGGGCAGGGACAGAAAAACTGTTTTTT
TRBJ2-3	TRBV25-1	.	.	CTQGKDTQYF	TGTACCCAGGGGAAAGATACGCAGTATTTT
TRBJ2-2	TRBV6-6	TRBD2	.	CASSPGGARNTGELFF	TGTGCCAGCAGTCCCGGGGGGGCGCGGAACACCGGGGAGCTGTTTTTT
TRBJ2-7	TRBV11-2	TRBD2	.	CASRLAGALPSYEQYF	TGTGCCAGCCGTTTAGCGGGAGCGCTCCCGTCCTACGAGCAGTACTTC
TRBJ1-1	TRBV16	TRBD1	.	CASSHGTGEAFF	TGTGCCAGCAGCCACGGGACAGGTGAAGCTTTCTTT
TRBJ1-3	TRBV11-2	.	.	CASSLVPGHGNTIYF	TGTGCCAGCAGCTTAGTGCCAGGGCATGGAAACACCATATATTTT
TRBJ2-1	TRBV29-1	TRBD2	.	CSVVGGKVRGSYNEQFF	TGCAGCGTTGTGGGGGGGAAGGTGAGGGGCTCCTACAATGAGCAGTTCTTC
TRBJ2-3	TRBV27	.	.	CASSFQGAYTDTQYF	TGTGCCAGCAGTTTCCAGGGCGCGTACACAGATACGCAGTATTTT
TRBJ2-7	TRBV4-2	.	.	CASSQEGPQDYEQYF	TGTGCCAGCAGCCAAGAAGGCCCCCAGGATTACGAGCAGTACTTC
TRBJ1-4	TRBV5-1	.	.	CASSLARDHKYGLFF	TGTGCCAGCAGCTTGGCCCGGGATCATAAGTATGGACTGTTTTTT
TRBJ2-1	TRBV5-1	.	few	CASSLPADHYNEQFF	TGCGCCAGCAGCTTGCCAGCGGACCACTACAATGAGCAGTTCTTC
TRBJ2-7	TRBV7-9	.	.	CASGRGAYEQYF	TGTGCCAGCGGGAGGGGGGCCTACGAGCAGTACTTC
TRBJ1-5	TRBV19	.	once	CASSVQGGNQPQHF	TGTGCCAGTAGTGTACAGGGAGGGAATCAGCCCCAGCATTTT
TRBJ1-6	TRBV6-1	.	.	CASSEDVGRGNSPLHF	TGTGCCAGCAGTGAAGATGTGGGAAGGGGTAATTCACCCCTCCACTTT
TRBJ2-1	TRBV7-2	TRBD2	.	CASSSFGGGLYNEQFF	TGTGCCAGCAGCTCGTTCGGGGGGGGCCTTTACAATGAGCAGTTCTTC
TRBJ2-7	TRBV9	.	.	CASSPGGPSYEQYF	TGTGCCAGCAGCCCCGGGGGGCCCAGTTACGAGCAGTACTTC
TRBJ1-2	TRBV6-5	.	.	CASSYSTGNGYTF	TGTGCCAGCAGTTACTCTACAGGGAATGGCTACACCTTC
TRBJ1-1	TRBV10-3	TRBD1	.	CAIVRGYGTEAFF	TGTGCCATCGTCAGGGGGTACGGCACTGAAGCTTTCTTT
TRBJ2-7	TRBV5-1	.	.	CASSMGNSSSYEQYF	TGCGCCAGCAGCATGGGTAACAGCAGCTCCTACGAGCAGTACTTC
TRBJ1-3	TRBV18	.	.	CASSPPDPGMASGNTIYF	TGTGCCAGCTCACCACCAGATCCAGGGATGGCCTCTGGAAACACCATATATTTT
TRBJ2-3	TRBV19	.	.	CASSIVSAVSDTQYF	TGTGCCAGTAGTATAGTATCGGCGGTCTCAGATACGCAGTATTTT
TRBJ1-2	TRBV5-4	.	.	CASSLHPGGYTF	TGTGCCAGCAGCTTGCACCCGGGTGGCTACACCTTC
TRBJ2-5	TRBV10-3	.	.	CATRPSGQETQYF	TGTGCCACCCGCCCCAGCGGACAAGAGACCCAGTACTTC
TRBJ2-3	TRBV5-1	TRBD2	once	CASSPWLAGGSDTQYF	TGCGCCAGCAGCCCCTGGCTAGCGGGGGGCTCAGATACGCAGTATTTT
TRBJ1-6	TRBV7-8	.	.	CASSLGVWASPLHF	TGTGCCAGCAGCTTAGGTGTCTGGGCCTCACCCCTCCACTTT
TRBJ2-2	TRBV2	TRBD2	.	CASSLRTSGGRRGTGELFF	TGTGCCAGCAGTCTTAGGACTAGCGGGGGGCGCCGAGGCACCGGGGAGCTGTTTTTT
TRBJ2-7	TRBV7-7	.	.	CASSPFAGTYEQYF	TGTGCTAGCAGCCCGTTTGCGGGGACCTACGAGCAGTACTTC
TRBJ1-2	TRBV7-2	.	.	CASSLGSRGGYTF	TGTGCCAGCAGCTTAGGATCCAGGGGAGGCTACACCTTC
TRBJ2-1	TRBV7-2	TRBD2	.	CASRGGAGGANEQFF	TGTGCCAGCAGAGGCGGGGCGGGGGGGGCCAATGAGCAGTTCTTC
TRBJ1-1	TRBV5-6	.	few	CASSLRSGLNTEAFF	TGTGCCAGCAGCTTGAGGTCAGGCTTGAACACTGAAGCTTTCTTT
TRBJ2-7	TRBV5-1	.	.	CASSLALAGIYEQYF	TGCGCCAGCAGCTTGGCCTTGGCGGGGATCTACGAGCAGTACTTC
TRBJ1-2	TRBV9	TRBD1	.	CASSVEARGSYGYTF	TGTGCCAGCAGCGTAGAGGCCAGGGGGAGCTATGGCTACACCTTC